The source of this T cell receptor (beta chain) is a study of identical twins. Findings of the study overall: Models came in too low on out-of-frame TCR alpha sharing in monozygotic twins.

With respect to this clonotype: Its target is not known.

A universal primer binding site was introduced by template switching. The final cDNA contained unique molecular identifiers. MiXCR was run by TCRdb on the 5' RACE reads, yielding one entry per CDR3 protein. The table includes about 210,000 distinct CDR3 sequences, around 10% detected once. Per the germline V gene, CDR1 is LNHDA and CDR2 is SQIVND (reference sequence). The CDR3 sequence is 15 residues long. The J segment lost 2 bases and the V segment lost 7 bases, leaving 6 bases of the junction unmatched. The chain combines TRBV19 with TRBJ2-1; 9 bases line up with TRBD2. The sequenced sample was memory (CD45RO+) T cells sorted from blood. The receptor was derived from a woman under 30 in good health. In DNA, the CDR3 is TGTGCCAGTACAATCGGCGGGAGGGCCTACAATGAGCAGTTCTTC. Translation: CASTIGGRAYNEQFF. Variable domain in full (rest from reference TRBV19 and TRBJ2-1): DGGITQSPKYLFRKEGQNVTLSCEQNLNHDAMYWYRQDPGQGLRLIYYSQIVNDFQKGDIAEGYSVSREKKESFPLTVTSAQKNPTAFYLCASTIGGRAYNEQFFGPGTRLTVL.